A selection of T cell receptor beta chains follows, all from one sample in a study of T cells after posttransplantation cyclophosphamide. Measured with immunoSEQ multiplex PCR; TCRdb has only the in-frame clones, and not every one. The sample yields more than 7,000 clones, without any singletons. Sequenced here: PBMCs, sampled 350 to 380 days after allogeneic stem cell transplant with posttransplant cyclophosphamide. The source is a male patient between 45 and 60 years old who received an allogeneic stem cell transplant from a related donor and was CMV-positive. Some T cells could come from the graft donor. Each CDR3 is given with its conserved first and last residue. The D gene is left open where the match is weak. The size of a clone is reported for some rows only, either as once, few or many, or as a class for expanded clones.

j_gene | d_gene | v_gene | abundance | CDR3nt | CDR3aa
TRBJ1-1 | NA | TRBV7-2 | many | TGTGCCAGCAGCTTTACAGGGTCAGGTGAAGCTTTCTTT | CASSFTGSGEAFF
TRBJ1-4 | TRBD1 | TRBV7-9 | many | TGTGCCAGCAGCTTAGTAGGGACAGGGCCGATGCACCAAAAACTGTTTTTT | CASSLVGTGPMHQKLFF
TRBJ1-5 | NA | TRBV6-5 | many | TGTGCCAGCAGTTACAACGAGAATCAGCCCCAGCATTTT | CASSYNENQPQHF
TRBJ2-1 | TRBD1 | TRBV5-5 | many | TGTGCCAGCAGTTTGCTCCTACGGGACAGGGACTACAATGAGCAGTTCTTC | CASSLLLRDRDYNEQFF
TRBJ2-7 | NA | TRBV19 | many | TGTGCCAGTGCGAGCGACGGCTCCTACGAGCAGTACTTC | CASASDGSYEQYF
TRBJ2-3 | NA | TRBV5-1 | many | TGCGCCAGCAGCTCTCCTCAGGGTTTTGGCACAGATACGCAGTATTTT | CASSSPQGFGTDTQYF
TRBJ2-5 | TRBD1 | TRBV7-9 | many | TGTGCCAGCAGCTTGGGGACAGGGGGCCTAGAGACCCAGTACTTC | CASSLGTGGLETQYF
TRBJ2-1 | TRBD2 | TRBV7-2 | many | TGTGCCAGCAGCTTATTCGGCGGGGGTGCCTACAATGAGCAGTTCTTC | CASSLFGGGAYNEQFF
TRBJ2-5 | TRBD2 | TRBV5-4 | many | TGTGCCAGCAGCTTGCCCCTAGCGGGAGACGAAGAGACCCAGTACTTC | CASSLPLAGDEETQYF
TRBJ1-1 | NA | TRBV7-8 | many | TGTGCCAGCAGCCTGACACAGAACACTGAAGCTTTCTTT | CASSLTQNTEAFF
TRBJ2-2 | NA | TRBV6-6 | medium-sized | TGTGCCAGCCCTTCTTCAGACACCGGGGAGCTGTTTTTT | CASPSSDTGELFF
TRBJ1-1 | NA | TRBV29-1 | many | TGCAGCGTTAAAAGACAGGAGAGCACTGAAGCTTTCTTT | CSVKRQESTEAFF
TRBJ2-3 | TRBD2 | TRBV5-1 | many | TGCGCCAGCATCCGCGGGGGAAGCACAGATACGCAGTATTTT | CASIRGGSTDTQYF
TRBJ2-2 | NA | TRBV5-1 | many | TGCGCCAGCAGCTTAGGGGGGAACACCGGGGAGCTGTTTTTT | CASSLGGNTGELFF
TRBJ2-7 | TRBD1 | TRBV6-5 | medium-sized | TGTGCCAGCAGTTTCCCGGGACAGGGCATCTACGAGCAGTACTTC | CASSFPGQGIYEQYF
TRBJ1-2 | NA | TRBV2 | many | TGTGCCAGCATCCGGACAGACTATGGCTACACCTTC | CASIRTDYGYTF
TRBJ2-1 | TRBD2 | TRBV25-1 | many | TGTGCCAGCAGTGAACCTAGCGGGATTCGCAATGAGCAGTTCTTC | CASSEPSGIRNEQFF
TRBJ1-5 | NA | TRBV7-8 | many | TGTGCCAGCAGCTTAAGGGCAGGAAGGGACTATCTGGGCAATCAGCCCCAGCATTTT | CASSLRAGRDYLGNQPQHF
TRBJ2-6 | NA | TRBV9 | many | TGTGCCAGCAGCATGCAGGGCTCTGGGGCCAACGTCCTGACTTTC | CASSMQGSGANVLTF
TRBJ2-7 | NA | TRBV28 | many | TGTGCCAGCAGTCCCCCTTCCCCTGGGCTTGGAGAGCAGTACTTC | CASSPPSPGLGEQYF
TRBJ1-1 | NA | TRBV6-1 | medium-sized | TGTGCCAGCAGTGGACAGATGAACACTGAAGCTTTCTTT | CASSGQMNTEAFF
TRBJ1-1 | NA | TRBV18 | many | TGTGCCAGCTCACCTCCACAGGGTGGTGGCACTGAAGCTTTCTTT | CASSPPQGGGTEAFF
TRBJ2-7 | TRBD2 | TRBV10-1 | many | TGCGCCAGCCTACTAGCGCCAAGACACTACGAGCAGTACTTC | CASLLAPRHYEQYF
TRBJ1-2 | NA | TRBV9 | few | TGTGCCAGCAGCGCCGCAGGGGCTAACTATGGCTACACCTTC | CASSAAGANYGYTF
TRBJ2-1 | NA | TRBV9 | many | TGTGCCAGCAGCGTAATAGCGACCTCCTACAATGAGCAGTTCTTC | CASSVIATSYNEQFF
TRBJ1-5 | NA | TRBV6-5 | many | TGTGCCAGCAGGGGGCGAAATCAGCCCCAGCATTTT | CASRGRNQPQHF
TRBJ2-1 | NA | TRBV11-3 | many | TGTGCCAGCAGCTTAACCAGCGGCTACAATGAGCAGTTCTTC | CASSLTSGYNEQFF
TRBJ1-6 | TRBD1 | TRBV6-6 | medium-sized | TGTGCCAGCAGTGACAGGGTAGAGAATTCACCCCTCCACTTT | CASSDRVENSPLHF
TRBJ1-1 | NA | TRBV6-5 | many | TGTGCCAGCAGTTACGGGAGGGAAGCTTTCTTT | CASSYGREAFF
TRBJ1-2 | TRBD1 | TRBV18 | NA | TGTGCCAGCTCACCACGGCTGACAGGGGCCAACCTTGGAGATGGCTACACCTTC | CASSPRLTGANLGDGYTF
TRBJ2-2 | NA | TRBV10-3 | NA | TGTGCCATCAGGGCCGAGTGGGGAGCTGTTTTT | CAIRAEWGAVF
TRBJ2-7 | NA | TRBV11-2 | many | TGTGCCAGCAGCTTAGCTCTATTAGCCTACGAGCAGTACTTC | CASSLALLAYEQYF
TRBJ2-5 | NA | TRBV19 | many | TGTGCCAGTGGACGAGGGATGATTGAGACCCAGTACTTC | CASGRGMIETQYF
TRBJ2-2 | NA | TRBV5-4 | medium-sized | TGTGCCAGCAGCTTGGGCCAACTCACCGGGGAGCTGTTTTTT | CASSLGQLTGELFF
TRBJ1-5 | TRBD1 | TRBV2 | many | TGTGCCAGCAGTGAAGAGGGGACAGGGCATAATCAGCCCCAGCATTTT | CASSEEGTGHNQPQHF
TRBJ1-4 | NA | TRBV5-8 | many | TGTGCCAGCAGTCCAGGGGCAACTAATGAAAAACTGTTTTTT | CASSPGATNEKLFF
TRBJ2-7 | NA | TRBV6-1 | many | TGTGCCAGCAGTGACCAAGGGGGGGCGCCCTACGAGCAGTACTTC | CASSDQGGAPYEQYF
TRBJ1-6 | TRBD1 | TRBV7-9 | few | TGTGCCAGCAGCTTAAGGGGGACAGGGAGCTCCTATAATTCACCCCTCCACTTT | CASSLRGTGSSYNSPLHF
TRBJ2-3 | NA | TRBV27 | many | TGTGCCAGCAGTTTCGGAGAAGATACGCAGTATTTT | CASSFGEDTQYF
TRBJ2-2 | NA | TRBV14 | many | TGTGCCAGCAGCCCAGGGACGAACACCGGGGAGCTGTTTTTT | CASSPGTNTGELFF